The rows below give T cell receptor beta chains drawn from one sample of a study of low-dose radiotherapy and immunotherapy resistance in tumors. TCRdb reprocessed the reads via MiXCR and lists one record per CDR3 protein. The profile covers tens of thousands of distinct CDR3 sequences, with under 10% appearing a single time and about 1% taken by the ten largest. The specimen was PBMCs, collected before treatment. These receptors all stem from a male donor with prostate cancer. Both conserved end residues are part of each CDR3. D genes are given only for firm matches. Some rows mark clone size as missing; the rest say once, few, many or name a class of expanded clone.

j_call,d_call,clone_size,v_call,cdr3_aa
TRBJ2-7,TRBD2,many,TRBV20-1,CSARDPGGSSYEQYF
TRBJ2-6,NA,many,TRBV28,CASRSSGANVLTF
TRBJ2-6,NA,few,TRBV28,CASSTPGLWANVLTF
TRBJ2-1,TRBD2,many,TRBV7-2,CASSLGLAGVGPYNEQFF
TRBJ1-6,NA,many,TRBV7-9,CASSSLIRNSPLHF
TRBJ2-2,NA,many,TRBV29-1,CSVDWGRTNTGELFF
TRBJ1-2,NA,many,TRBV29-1,CSVEDRSPAANYGYTF
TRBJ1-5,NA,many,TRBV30,CAWSGGAMGQPQHF
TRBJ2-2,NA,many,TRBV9,CASSRQGAGGVTGELFF
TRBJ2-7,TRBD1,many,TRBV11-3,CASSLGQGWGEQYF
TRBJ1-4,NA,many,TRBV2,CASGRRESELFF
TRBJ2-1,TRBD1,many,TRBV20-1,CSAGTGGYNEQFF
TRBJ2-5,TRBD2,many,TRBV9,CASSAEAGVLETQYF
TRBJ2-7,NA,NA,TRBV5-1,CASSGGNSYEQYF
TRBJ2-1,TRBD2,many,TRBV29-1,CSVVLAGSHEQFF
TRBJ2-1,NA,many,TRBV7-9,CASSTHDTPLGNEQFF
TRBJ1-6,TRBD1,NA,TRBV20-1,CSARGTGGSPLHF
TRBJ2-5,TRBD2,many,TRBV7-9,CASSLVSGSYETQYF
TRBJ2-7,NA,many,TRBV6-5,CASSYSKLYSSNHSYEQYF
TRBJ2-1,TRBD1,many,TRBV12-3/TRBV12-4,CASSFGTGGYNEQFF
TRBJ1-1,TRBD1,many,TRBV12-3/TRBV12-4,CASSRTGQNTEAFF
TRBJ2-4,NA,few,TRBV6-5,CASSQRGTLNIQYF
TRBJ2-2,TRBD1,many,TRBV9,CASSVATGRWSGELFF
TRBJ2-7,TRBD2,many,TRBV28,CASGIAGVPYEQYF
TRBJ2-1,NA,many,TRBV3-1,CASSQVVNHEQFF
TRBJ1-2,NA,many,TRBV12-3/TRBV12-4,CASSFAGSRRRGYTF
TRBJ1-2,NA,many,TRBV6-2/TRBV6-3,CASRGSYGYTF
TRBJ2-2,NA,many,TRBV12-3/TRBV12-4,CASRTDPTNTGELFF